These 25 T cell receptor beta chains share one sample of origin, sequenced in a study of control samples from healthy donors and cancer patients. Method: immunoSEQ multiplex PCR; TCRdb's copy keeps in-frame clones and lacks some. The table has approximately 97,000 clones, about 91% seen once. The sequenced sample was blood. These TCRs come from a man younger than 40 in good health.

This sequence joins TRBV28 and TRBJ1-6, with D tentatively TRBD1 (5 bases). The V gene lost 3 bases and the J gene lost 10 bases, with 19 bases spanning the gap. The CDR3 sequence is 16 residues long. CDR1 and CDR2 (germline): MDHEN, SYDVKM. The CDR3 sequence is CASSFILGQGVSPLHF. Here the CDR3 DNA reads TGTGCCAGCAGTTTTATCCTCGGGCAGGGAGTGTCACCCCTCCACTTT.

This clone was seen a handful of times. The CDR3: CASSNRDYNEQFF. The CDR3 DNA is TGTGCCAGCAGTAACCGGGACTACAATGAGCAGTTCTTC. The rearrangement uses TRBV6-2 or TRBV6-3 and TRBJ2-1; D is perhaps TRBD2 (5 bases). The V and J ends lost 5 bases and 3 bases respectively, with 8 bases between them. This CDR3 comprises 13 residues. Germline lookup yields CDR1 MNHEY and CDR2 SVGEGT.

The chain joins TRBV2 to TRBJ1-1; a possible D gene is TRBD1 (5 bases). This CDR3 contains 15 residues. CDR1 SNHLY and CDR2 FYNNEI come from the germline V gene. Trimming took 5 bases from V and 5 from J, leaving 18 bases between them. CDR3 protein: CASSRNGGRGTEAFF. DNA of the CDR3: TGTGCCAGCAGTAGGAACGGGGGGAGAGGGACTGAAGCTTTCTTT.

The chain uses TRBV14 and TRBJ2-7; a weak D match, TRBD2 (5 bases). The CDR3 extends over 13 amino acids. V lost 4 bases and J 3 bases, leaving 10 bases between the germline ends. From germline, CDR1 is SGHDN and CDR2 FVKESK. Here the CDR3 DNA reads TGTGCCAGCAGCCCGGACGGAGGCTACGAGCAGTACTTC. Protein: CASSPDGGYEQYF.

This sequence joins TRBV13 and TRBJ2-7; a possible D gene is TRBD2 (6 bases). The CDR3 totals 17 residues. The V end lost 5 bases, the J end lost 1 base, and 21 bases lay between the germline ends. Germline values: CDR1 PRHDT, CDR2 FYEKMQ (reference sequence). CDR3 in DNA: TGTGCCAGCAGCCATCATGTACTTAGCGGAAAGTCCTACGAGCAGTACTTC. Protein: CASSHHVLSGKSYEQYF.

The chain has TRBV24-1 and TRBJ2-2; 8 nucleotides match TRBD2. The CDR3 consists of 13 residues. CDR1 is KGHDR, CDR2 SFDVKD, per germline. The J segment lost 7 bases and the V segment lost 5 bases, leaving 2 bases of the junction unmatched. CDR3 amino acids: CATSAGGHGELFF. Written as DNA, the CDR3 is TGTGCCACCAGTGCGGGGGGGCACGGGGAGCTGTTTTTT.

CDR3 sequence (DNA): TGTGCAAGTCGCTTTCGTTGGGGGCATGAGCAGTTCTTC. It specifies CASRFRWGHEQFF. The J gene is TRBJ2-1, the V gene TRBV12-2; the table names TRBD1, a call not compared with the DNA. TRBV12-2 is recorded as a pseudogene. The CDR3 totals 13 residues.

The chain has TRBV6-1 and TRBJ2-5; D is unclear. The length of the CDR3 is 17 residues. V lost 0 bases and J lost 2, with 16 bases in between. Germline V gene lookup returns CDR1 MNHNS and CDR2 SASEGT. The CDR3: CASSEANVAREQETQYF. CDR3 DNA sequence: TGTGCCAGCAGTGAAGCTAATGTGGCTAGGGAACAAGAGACCCAGTACTTC.

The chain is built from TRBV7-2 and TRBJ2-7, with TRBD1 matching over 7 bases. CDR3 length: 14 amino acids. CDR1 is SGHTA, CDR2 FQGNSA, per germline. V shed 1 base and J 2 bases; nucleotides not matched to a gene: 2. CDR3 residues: CASSLGGQTYEQYF. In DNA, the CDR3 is TGTGCCAGCAGCTTAGGGGGACAGACCTACGAGCAGTACTTC. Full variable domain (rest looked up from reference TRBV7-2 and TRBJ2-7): GAGVSQSPSNKVTEKGKDVELRCDPISGHTALYWYRQSLGQGLEFLIYFQGNSAPDKSGLPSDRFSAERTGGSVSTLTIQRTQQEDSAVYLCASSLGGQTYEQYFGPGTRLTVT.

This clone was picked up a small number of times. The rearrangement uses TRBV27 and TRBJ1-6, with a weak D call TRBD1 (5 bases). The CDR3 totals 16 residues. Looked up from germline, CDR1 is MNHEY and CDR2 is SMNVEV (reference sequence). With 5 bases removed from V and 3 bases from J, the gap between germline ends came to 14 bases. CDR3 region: CASSTRRQHYNSPLHF. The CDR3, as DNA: TGTGCCAGCAGTACACGGAGACAGCACTATAATTCACCCCTCCACTTT.

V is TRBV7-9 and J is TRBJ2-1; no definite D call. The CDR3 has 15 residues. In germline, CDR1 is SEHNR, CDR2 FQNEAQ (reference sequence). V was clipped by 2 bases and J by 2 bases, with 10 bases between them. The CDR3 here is CASSLSASPYNEQFF. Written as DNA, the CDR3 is TGTGCCAGCAGCTTATCAGCTAGTCCCTACAATGAGCAGTTCTTC. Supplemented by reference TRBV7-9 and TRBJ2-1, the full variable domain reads DTGVSQNPRHKITKRGQNVTFRCDPISEHNRLYWYRQTLGQGPEFLTYFQNEAQLEKSRLLSDRFSAERPKGSFSTLEIQRTEQGDSAMYLCASSLSASPYNEQFFGPGTRLTVL.

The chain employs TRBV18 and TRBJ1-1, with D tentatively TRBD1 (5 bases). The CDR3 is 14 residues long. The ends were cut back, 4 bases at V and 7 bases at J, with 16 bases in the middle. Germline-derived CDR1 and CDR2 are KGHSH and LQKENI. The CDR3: CASSLRQGDGEAFF. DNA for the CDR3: TGTGCCAGCTCACTACGCCAGGGAGATGGTGAAGCTTTCTTT.

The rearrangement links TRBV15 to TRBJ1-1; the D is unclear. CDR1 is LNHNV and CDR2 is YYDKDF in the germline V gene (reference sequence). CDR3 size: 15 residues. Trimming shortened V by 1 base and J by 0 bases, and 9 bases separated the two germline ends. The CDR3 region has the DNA TGTGCCACCAGCAGAGTTAGGAGGATGAACACTGAAGCTTTCTTT. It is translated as CATSRVRRMNTEAFF.

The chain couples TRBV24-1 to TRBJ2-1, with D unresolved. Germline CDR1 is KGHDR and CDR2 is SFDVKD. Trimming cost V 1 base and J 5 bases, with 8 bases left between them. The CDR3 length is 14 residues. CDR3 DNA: TGTGCCACCAGTGATTTCAGGTCAGACAATGAGCAGTTCTTC. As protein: CATSDFRSDNEQFF.

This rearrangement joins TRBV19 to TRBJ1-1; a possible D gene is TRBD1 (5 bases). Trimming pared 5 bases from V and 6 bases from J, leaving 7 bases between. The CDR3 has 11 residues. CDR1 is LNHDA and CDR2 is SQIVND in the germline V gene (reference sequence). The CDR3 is CASSLGPEAFF. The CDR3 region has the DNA TGTGCCAGTAGTCTGGGGCCTGAAGCTTTCTTT.

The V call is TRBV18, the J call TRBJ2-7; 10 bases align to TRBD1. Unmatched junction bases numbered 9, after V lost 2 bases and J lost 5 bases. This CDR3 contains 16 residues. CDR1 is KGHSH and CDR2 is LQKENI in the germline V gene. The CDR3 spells CASSPRQGASEHEQYF. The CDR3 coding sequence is TGTGCCAGCTCACCAAGACAGGGGGCGTCAGAACACGAGCAGTACTTC.

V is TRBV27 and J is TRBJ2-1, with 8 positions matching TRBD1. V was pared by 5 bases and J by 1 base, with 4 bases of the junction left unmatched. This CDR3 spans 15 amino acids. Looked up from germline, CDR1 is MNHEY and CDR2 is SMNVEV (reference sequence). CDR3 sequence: CASSPQGASYNEQFF. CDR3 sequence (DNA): TGTGCCAGCAGTCCCCAGGGGGCGTCCTACAATGAGCAGTTCTTC.

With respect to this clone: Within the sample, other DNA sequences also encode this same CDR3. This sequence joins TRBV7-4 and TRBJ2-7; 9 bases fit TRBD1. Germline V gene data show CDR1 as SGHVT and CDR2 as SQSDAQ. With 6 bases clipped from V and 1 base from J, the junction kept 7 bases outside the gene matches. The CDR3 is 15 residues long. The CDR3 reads CASSSGTGTSYEQYF. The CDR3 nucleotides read TGTGCCAGCAGTTCCGGGACAGGGACATCCTACGAGCAGTACTTC.

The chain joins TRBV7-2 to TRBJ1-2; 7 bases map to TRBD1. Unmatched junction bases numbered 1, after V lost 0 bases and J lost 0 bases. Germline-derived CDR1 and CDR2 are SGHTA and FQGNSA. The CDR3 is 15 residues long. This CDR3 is CASSLAGQTNYGYTF. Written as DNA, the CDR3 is TGTGCCAGCAGCTTAGCGGGACAGACTAACTATGGCTACACCTTC.

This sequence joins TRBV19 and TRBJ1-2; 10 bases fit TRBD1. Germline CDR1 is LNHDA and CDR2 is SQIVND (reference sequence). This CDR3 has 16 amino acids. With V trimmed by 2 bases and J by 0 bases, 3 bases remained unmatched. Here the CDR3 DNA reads TGTGCCAGTAGTATACGGACAGGGGGATCTAACTATGGCTACACCTTC. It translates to CASSIRTGGSNYGYTF.

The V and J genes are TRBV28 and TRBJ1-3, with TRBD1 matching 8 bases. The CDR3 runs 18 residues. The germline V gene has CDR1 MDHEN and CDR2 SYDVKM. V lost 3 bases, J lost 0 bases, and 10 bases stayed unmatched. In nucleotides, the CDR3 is TGTGCCAGCAGTTTTCCGAGCAGGGGGCTGCCCTCTGGAAACACCATATATTTT. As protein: CASSFPSRGLPSGNTIYF.

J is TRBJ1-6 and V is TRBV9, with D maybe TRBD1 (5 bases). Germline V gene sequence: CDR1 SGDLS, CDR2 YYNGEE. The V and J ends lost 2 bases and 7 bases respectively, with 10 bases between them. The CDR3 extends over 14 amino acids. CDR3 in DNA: TGTGCCAGCAGCGTCGGGACCGGGAATTCACCCCTCCACTTT. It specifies CASSVGTGNSPLHF.

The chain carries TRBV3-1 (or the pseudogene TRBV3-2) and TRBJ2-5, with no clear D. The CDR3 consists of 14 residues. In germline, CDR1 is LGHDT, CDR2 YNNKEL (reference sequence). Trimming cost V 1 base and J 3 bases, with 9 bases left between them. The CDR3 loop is CASSQGIEEETQYF. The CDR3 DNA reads TGTGCCAGCAGCCAAGGTATTGAGGAAGAGACCCAGTACTTC.

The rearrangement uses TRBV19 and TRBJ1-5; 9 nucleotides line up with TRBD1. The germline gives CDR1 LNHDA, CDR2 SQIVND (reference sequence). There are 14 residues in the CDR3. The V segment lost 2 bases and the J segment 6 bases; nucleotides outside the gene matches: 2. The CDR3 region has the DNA TGTGCCAGTAGTATAACAGGGGGCGGTCAGCCCCAGCATTTT. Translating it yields CASSITGGGQPQHF.

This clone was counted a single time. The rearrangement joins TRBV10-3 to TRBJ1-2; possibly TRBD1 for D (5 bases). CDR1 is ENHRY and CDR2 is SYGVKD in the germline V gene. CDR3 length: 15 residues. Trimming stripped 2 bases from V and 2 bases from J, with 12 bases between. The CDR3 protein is CAISEGTGTNYGYTF. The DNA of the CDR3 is TGTGCCATCAGTGAGGGGACGGGGACCAACTATGGCTACACCTTC.